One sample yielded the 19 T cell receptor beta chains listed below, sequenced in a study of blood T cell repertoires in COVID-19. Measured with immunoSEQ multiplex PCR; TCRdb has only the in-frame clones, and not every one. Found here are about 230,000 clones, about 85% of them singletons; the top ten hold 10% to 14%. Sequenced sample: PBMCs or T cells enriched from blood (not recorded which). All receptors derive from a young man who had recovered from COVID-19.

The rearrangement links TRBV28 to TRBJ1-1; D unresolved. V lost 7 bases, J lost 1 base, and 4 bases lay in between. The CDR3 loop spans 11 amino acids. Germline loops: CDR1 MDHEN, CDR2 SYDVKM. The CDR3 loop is CASIRNTEAFF. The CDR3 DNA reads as TGTGCCAGCATCCGGAACACTGAAGCTTTCTTT.

Here the CDR3 DNA reads TGTGCCAGCAGTCCCTGGACTGAGGTAGATCAGCCCCAGCATTTT. Its protein product is CASSPWTEVDQPQHF. V is TRBV6-5 and J is TRBJ1-5; D is ambiguous. Trimming took 5 bases from V and 5 from J, leaving 16 bases between them. CDR3 length equals 15 residues. Germline-derived CDR1 and CDR2 are MNHEY and SVGAGI.

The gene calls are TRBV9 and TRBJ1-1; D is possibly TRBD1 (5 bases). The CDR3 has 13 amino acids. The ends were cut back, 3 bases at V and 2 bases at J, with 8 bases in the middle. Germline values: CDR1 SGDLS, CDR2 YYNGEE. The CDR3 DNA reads TGTGCCAGCAGCGCCCAGGGAAACACTGAAGCTTTCTTT. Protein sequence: CASSAQGNTEAFF.

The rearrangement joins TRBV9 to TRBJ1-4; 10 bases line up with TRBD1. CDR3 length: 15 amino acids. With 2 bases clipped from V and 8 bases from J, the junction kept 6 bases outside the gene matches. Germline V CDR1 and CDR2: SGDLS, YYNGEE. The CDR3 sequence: CASSVSGTGAEKLFF. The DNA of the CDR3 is TGTGCCAGCAGCGTCTCCGGGACAGGGGCGGAAAAACTGTTTTTT.

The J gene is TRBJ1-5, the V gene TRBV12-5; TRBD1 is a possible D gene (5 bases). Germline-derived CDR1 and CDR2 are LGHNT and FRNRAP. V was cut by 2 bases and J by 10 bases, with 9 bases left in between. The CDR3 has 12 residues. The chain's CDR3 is CASGLNGGPQHF. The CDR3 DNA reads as TGTGCTAGTGGTTTGAACGGGGGACCCCAGCATTTT.

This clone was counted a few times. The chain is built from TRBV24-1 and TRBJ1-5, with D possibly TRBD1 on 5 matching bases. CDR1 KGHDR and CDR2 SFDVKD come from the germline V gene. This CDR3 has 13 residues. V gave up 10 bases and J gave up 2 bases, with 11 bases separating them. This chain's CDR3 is CATGIQGNQPQHF. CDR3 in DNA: TGTGCCACTGGAATACAGGGCAATCAGCCCCAGCATTTT.

This CDR3 is CASHATGAGAGELFF. Written as DNA, the CDR3 is TGCGCCAGCCATGCGACGGGGGCGGGGGCCGGGGAGCTGTTTTTT. The rearrangement uses TRBV5-1 and TRBJ2-2; D perhaps matches TRBD2 (7 bases). The germline CDR1 and CDR2 sequences are SGHRS and YFSETQ. V lost 7 bases, J lost 6 bases, and 19 bases lay in between. The CDR3 consists of 15 residues.

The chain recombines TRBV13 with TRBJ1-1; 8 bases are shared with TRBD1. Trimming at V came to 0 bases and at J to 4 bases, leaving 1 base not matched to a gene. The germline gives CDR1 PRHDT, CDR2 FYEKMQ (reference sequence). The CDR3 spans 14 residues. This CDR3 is CASSLGTGATEAFF. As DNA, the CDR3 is TGTGCCAGCAGCTTAGGGACAGGGGCCACTGAAGCTTTCTTT.

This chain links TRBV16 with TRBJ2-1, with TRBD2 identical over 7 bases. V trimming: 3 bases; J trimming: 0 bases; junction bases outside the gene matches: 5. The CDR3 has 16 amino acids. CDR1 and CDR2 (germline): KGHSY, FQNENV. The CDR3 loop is CASSQGGGSSYNEQFF. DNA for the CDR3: TGTGCCAGCAGCCAGGGCGGCGGGAGCTCCTACAATGAGCAGTTCTTC.

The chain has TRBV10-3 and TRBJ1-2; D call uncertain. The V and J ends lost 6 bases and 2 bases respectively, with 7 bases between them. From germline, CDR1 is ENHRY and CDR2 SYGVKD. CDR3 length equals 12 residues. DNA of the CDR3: TGTGCCATCAGCGGCGGAAACTATGGCTACACCTTC. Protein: CAISGGNYGYTF.

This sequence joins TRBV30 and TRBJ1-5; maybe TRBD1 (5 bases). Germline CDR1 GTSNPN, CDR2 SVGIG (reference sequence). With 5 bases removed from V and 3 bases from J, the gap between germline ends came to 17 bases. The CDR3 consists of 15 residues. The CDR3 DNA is TGTGCCTGGGCCTCAGGGCTTGGTACCAATCAGCCCCAGCATTTT. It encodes CAWASGLGTNQPQHF.

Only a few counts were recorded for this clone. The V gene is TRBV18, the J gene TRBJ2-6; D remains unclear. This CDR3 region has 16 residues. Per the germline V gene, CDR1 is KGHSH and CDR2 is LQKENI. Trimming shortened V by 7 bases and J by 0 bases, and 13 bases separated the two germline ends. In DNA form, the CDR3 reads TGTGCCAGCTTGACTGCGAGGTCCTCTGGGGCCAACGTCCTGACTTTC. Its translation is CASLTARSSGANVLTF.

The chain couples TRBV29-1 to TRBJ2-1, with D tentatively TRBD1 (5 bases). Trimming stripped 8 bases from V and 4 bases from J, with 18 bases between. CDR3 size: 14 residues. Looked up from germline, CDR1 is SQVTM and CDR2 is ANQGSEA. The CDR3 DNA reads TGCAGCTTTAGTCCAGGGCTGGAGTACAATGAGCAGTTCTTC. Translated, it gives CSFSPGLEYNEQFF.

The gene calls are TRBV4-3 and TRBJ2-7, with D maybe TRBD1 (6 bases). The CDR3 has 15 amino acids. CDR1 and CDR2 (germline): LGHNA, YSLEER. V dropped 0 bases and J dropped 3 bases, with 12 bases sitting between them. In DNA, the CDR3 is TGCGCCAGCAGCCAAGATCTTAGGGGGAACTACGAGCAGTACTTC. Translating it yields CASSQDLRGNYEQYF.

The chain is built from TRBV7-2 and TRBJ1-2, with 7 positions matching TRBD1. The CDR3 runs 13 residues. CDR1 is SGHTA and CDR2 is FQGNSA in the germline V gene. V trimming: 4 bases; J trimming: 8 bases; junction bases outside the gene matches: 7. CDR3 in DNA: TGTGCCAGCAGCTCCGACAGGGCGGCCGGCTACACCTTC. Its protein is CASSSDRAAGYTF. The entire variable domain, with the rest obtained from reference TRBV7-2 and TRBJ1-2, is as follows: GAGVSQSPSNKVTEKGKDVELRCDPISGHTALYWYRQSLGQGLEFLIYFQGNSAPDKSGLPSDRFSAERTGGSVSTLTIQRTQQEDSAVYLCASSSDRAAGYTFGSGTRLTVV.

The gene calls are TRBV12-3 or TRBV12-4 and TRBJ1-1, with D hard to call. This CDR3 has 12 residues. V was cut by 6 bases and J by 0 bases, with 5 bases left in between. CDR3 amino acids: CASRRVNTEAFF. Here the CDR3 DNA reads TGTGCCAGCAGGCGCGTGAACACTGAAGCTTTCTTT.

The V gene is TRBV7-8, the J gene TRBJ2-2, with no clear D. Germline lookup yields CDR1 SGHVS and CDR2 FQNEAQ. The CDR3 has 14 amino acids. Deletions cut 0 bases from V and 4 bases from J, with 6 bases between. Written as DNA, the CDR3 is TGTGCCAGCAGCTTAGCCAGAATCACCGGGGAGCTGTTTTTT. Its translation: CASSLARITGELFF.

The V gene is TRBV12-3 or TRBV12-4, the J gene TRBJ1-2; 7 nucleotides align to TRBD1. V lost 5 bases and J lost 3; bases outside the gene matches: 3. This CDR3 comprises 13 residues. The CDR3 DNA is TGTGCCAGCAGTGTCGGGACAGACTATGGCTACACCTTC. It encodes CASSVGTDYGYTF.

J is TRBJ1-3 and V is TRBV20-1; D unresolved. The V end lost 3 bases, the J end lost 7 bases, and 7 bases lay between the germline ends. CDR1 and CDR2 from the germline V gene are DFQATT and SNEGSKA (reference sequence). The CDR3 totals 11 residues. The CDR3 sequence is CSASFRNTIYF. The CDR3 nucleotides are TGCAGTGCTAGCTTCCGTAACACCATATATTTT.